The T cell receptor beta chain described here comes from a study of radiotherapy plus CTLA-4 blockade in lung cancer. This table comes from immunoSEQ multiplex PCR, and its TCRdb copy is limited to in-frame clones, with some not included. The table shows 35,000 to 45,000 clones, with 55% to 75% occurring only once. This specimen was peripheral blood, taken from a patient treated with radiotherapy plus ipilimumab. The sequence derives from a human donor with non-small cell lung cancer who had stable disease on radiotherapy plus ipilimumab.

CDR3 coding DNA: TGCGCCAGCAGCATAGCCCGGCCGGACAGGGGAAACACTGAAGCTTTCTTT. Protein: CASSIARPDRGNTEAFF. This sequence joins TRBV5-1 and TRBJ1-1, with TRBD1 matching over 9 bases. CDR1 and CDR2 from the germline V gene are SGHRS and YFSETQ. This CDR3 region has 17 residues. Losses at the gene ends were 4 bases for V and 2 bases for J; bases not matched to a gene: 12.